One sample yielded the 21 T cell receptor beta chains listed below, sequenced in a study of cytomegalovirus exposure and HLA in healthy donors. Using immunoSEQ multiplex PCR, the repertoire was profiled, and TCRdb retains in-frame clones only, with some absent. This sample has around 110,000 clones; about 88% occur once, and the top ten carry less than 2%. Sequenced sample: PBMCs. The receptors were gathered from a young woman in good health and CMV-seropositive.

This clone appeared once. The chain recombines TRBV10-2 with TRBJ1-3, with D possibly TRBD1 on 6 matching bases. The CDR3 is 16 residues long. Trimming took 4 bases from V and 0 from J, leaving 13 bases between them. CDR1 and CDR2 (germline): WSHSY, SAAADI. CDR3 loop: CASSAYRAYSGNTIYF. The CDR3 DNA follows: TGCGCCAGCAGTGCGTACAGGGCCTACTCTGGAAACACCATATATTTT.

The chain is built from TRBV7-8 and TRBJ1-1, with D hard to call. Germline CDR1 and CDR2: SGHVS and FQNEAQ. The CDR3 runs to 14 residues. With 5 bases removed from V and 3 bases from J, the gap between germline ends came to 13 bases. The CDR3 DNA reads as TGTGCCAGCAGCCCACGCGGCAGTGACACTGAAGCTTTCTTT. As protein: CASSPRGSDTEAFF.

The chain links TRBV18 to TRBJ2-3; a weak D match, TRBD2 (6 bases). Germline V gives CDR1 KGHSH, CDR2 LQKENI. Deletions cut 2 bases from V and 4 bases from J, with 10 bases between. The CDR3 runs to 14 residues. CDR3 sequence: CASSPDSGADTQYF. The CDR3 nucleotides read TGTGCCAGCTCACCAGATTCGGGGGCAGATACGCAGTATTTT.

V and J are TRBV7-9 and TRBJ1-2; no clear D. V lost 4 bases and J 3 bases, leaving 6 bases between the germline ends. This CDR3 contains 12 residues. Germline CDR1 reads SEHNR; CDR2 reads FQNEAQ (reference sequence). The CDR3 spells CASSSVYYGYTF. In nucleotides, the CDR3 is TGTGCCAGCAGCTCTGTATACTATGGCTACACCTTC.

CDR3 protein: CSGKTTQETQYF. The CDR3 DNA is TGCAGCGGGAAGACTACCCAAGAGACCCAGTACTTC. V gene TRBV29-1 combines with J gene TRBJ2-5; D is possibly TRBD2 (5 bases). The germline gives CDR1 SQVTM, CDR2 ANQGSEA. The germline V and J ends were trimmed by 7 bases and 1 base, with 10 bases remaining between them. The CDR3 spans 12 residues.

The CDR3 coding sequence is TGTGCCAGCAGCTTTAGCGGGGGGGCGTTGGATACGCAGTATTTT. Encoded protein: CASSFSGGALDTQYF. The chain uses TRBV5-4 and TRBJ2-3, with 11 bases matching TRBD2. The junction had 5 bases not matched to a gene; V was cut back by 2 bases and J by 6 bases. The CDR3 covers 15 residues. Germline CDR1 and CDR2: SGHNT and YYREEE (reference sequence).

This rearrangement joins TRBV7-9 to TRBJ1-2, with D perhaps matching TRBD1 (5 bases). Trimming removed 2 bases from V and 2 bases from J, with 9 bases in between. Germline CDR1 and CDR2: SEHNR and FQNEAQ (reference sequence). The CDR3 has 14 amino acids. CDR3 sequence reads: CASSLMQGNYGYTF. The DNA of the CDR3 is TGTGCCAGCAGCTTAATGCAGGGAAACTATGGCTACACCTTC.

CDR3 protein: CASSLSEVSGELFF. The CDR3 DNA is TGTGCCAGTAGTTTGAGCGAGGTGTCCGGGGAGCTGTTTTTT. The chain joins TRBV19 to TRBJ2-2; D not resolved. The CDR3 extends over 14 amino acids. Between the trimmed V and J ends, which lost 5 bases and 6 bases, there was a span of 13 bases. CDR1 is LNHDA and CDR2 is SQIVND in the germline V gene (reference sequence).

The rearrangement uses TRBV28 and TRBJ1-2; D call uncertain. Looked up from germline, CDR1 is MDHEN and CDR2 is SYDVKM. The CDR3 extends over 14 amino acids. The V and J ends lost 5 bases and 5 bases respectively, with 15 bases between them. The CDR3 DNA sequence: TGTGCCAGCAGTCCCTCGCGTGGGCCTTATGGCTACACCTTC. Translation gives CASSPSRGPYGYTF.

The V gene is TRBV7-9, the J gene TRBJ2-5, with unresolved D. Between the trimmed V and J ends, which lost 1 base and 5 bases, there was a span of 11 bases. The CDR3 sequence is 14 residues long. CDR1 and CDR2 (germline): SEHNR, FQNEAQ (reference sequence). DNA for the CDR3: TGTGCCAGCAGCTTAGATTCCCTGGAGGAGACCCAGTACTTC. Protein: CASSLDSLEETQYF.

The chain employs TRBV5-4 and TRBJ1-2, with D uncertain. Trimming took off 0 bases at V and 3 bases at J, with 6 bases between the two ends. There are 13 residues in the CDR3. The germline V gene has CDR1 SGHNT and CDR2 YYREEE (reference sequence). The CDR3 bases are TGTGCCAGCAGCTTGGTTCGGGACTATGGCTACACCTTC. It is translated as CASSLVRDYGYTF.

The genes are TRBV28 and TRBJ1-5; 9 bases are shared with TRBD1. CDR3 size: 16 residues. V gave up 5 bases and J gave up 0 bases; unmatched junction bases: 5. The germline CDR1 and CDR2 sequences are MDHEN and SYDVKM. The CDR3 protein is CASSTGQGYSNQPQHF. The CDR3 DNA reads as TGTGCCAGCAGTACCGGACAGGGGTATAGCAATCAGCCCCAGCATTTT.

The V and J genes are TRBV5-6 and TRBJ1-4; the D gene is possibly TRBD1 (6 bases). Deletions cut 1 base from V and 8 bases from J, with 12 bases between. The CDR3 loop spans 14 amino acids. Germline loops: CDR1 SGHDT, CDR2 YYEEEE. For the CDR3, the DNA is TGTGCCAGCAGCTTGTGGGGGCGCCGGGAAAAACTGTTTTTT. Translating gives CASSLWGRREKLFF.

CDR3 in amino acids: CASSGSWGVPETQYF. CDR3 nucleotide sequence: TGTGCCAGCAGTGGGTCTTGGGGGGTGCCGGAGACCCAGTACTTC. V usage is TRBV27 and J usage is TRBJ2-5; TRBD2 might be the D (6 bases). This CDR3 is 15 amino acids long. Germline CDR1 and CDR2: MNHEY and SMNVEV (reference sequence). Trimming stripped 5 bases from V and 5 bases from J, with 18 bases between.

This clone was detected once. The chain joins TRBV6-5 to TRBJ1-2, with TRBD1 as a possible D gene (6 bases). Between the trimmed V and J ends, which lost 6 bases and 3 bases, there was a span of 14 bases. Germline CDR1 reads MNHEY; CDR2 reads SVGAGI. CDR3 length: 14 residues. CDR3 in DNA: TGTGCCAGCAGCCCCTCGGGGGGCGACTATGGCTACACCTTC. Protein product: CASSPSGGDYGYTF.

This clone was seen a handful of times. The chain carries TRBV6-1 and TRBJ2-7; no clear D gene. The CDR3 contains 13 residues. V shed 2 bases and J shed 2 bases, with 7 bases lying between them. Germline V lookup: CDR1 MNHNS, CDR2 SASEGT. The CDR3 protein is CASSEFGPYEQYV. Written as DNA, the CDR3 is TGTGCCAGCAGTGAATTTGGGCCCTACGAGCAGTACGTC.

V usage is TRBV29-1 and J usage is TRBJ2-5; maybe TRBD1 (5 bases). Trimming pared 3 bases from V and 9 bases from J, leaving 14 bases between. The CDR3 is 12 amino acids. Germline V lookup: CDR1 SQVTM, CDR2 ANQGSEA. The CDR3 sequence: CSVDGHHPSQYF. For the CDR3, the DNA is TGCAGCGTTGACGGACACCACCCATCCCAGTACTTC.

This chain links TRBV25-1 with TRBJ2-2; 8 nucleotides agree with TRBD2. Germline CDR1 and CDR2: MGHDK and SYGVNS. There are 15 residues in the CDR3. The V gene end was trimmed by 6 bases and the J gene end by 0 bases; junction bases not matched to a gene: 3. The CDR3 reads CASRAGATNTGELFF. For the CDR3, the DNA is TGTGCCAGCAGAGCGGGGGCCACGAACACCGGGGAGCTGTTTTTT.

J is TRBJ1-6 and V is TRBV28, with 10 bases that match TRBD1. The germline V gene has CDR1 MDHEN and CDR2 SYDVKM. CDR3 length equals 14 residues. The ends lost 7 bases at V and 9 bases at J; junction bases unmatched: 6. In DNA, the CDR3 is TGTGCCAGCACTCAAGGGACAGGGGCTTCACCCCTCCACTTT. It specifies CASTQGTGASPLHF.

The rearrangement uses TRBV27 and TRBJ1-5; weak D call: TRBD1 (6 bases). The CDR3 loop spans 15 amino acids. Trimming left V 3 bases short and J 5 bases short, with 14 bases between. Germline V CDR1 and CDR2: MNHEY, SMNVEV (reference sequence). The CDR3 DNA sequence: TGTGCCAGCAGTTTGACCAGGGGTGGCGATCAGCCCCAGCATTTT. This encodes CASSLTRGGDQPQHF.

The genes are TRBV15 and TRBJ2-7; 9 bases are a match to TRBD1. The CDR3 length is 15 residues. With 3 bases clipped from V and 4 bases from J, the junction kept 7 bases outside the gene matches. Germline CDR1 reads LNHNV; CDR2 reads YYDKDF (reference sequence). CDR3: CATSSLGQGLYEQYF. The CDR3, as DNA: TGTGCCACCAGCAGTCTCGGACAGGGGTTGTACGAGCAGTACTTC.